One sample yielded the 7 T cell receptor beta chains listed below, sequenced in a study of T cell responses to AZD1222 COVID-19 vaccine. Sequencing was performed with immunoSEQ multiplex PCR; in TCRdb, only in-frame clones are kept and a portion is missing. The repertoire includes some 100,000 clones, around 90% of them detected once, and 1.5% to 2% sits in the top ten. Sequenced here: peripheral blood, sampled on day 0 of AZD1222 vaccination. These receptors were obtained from an adult in good health.

This rearrangement joins TRBV19 to TRBJ1-5; 7 nucleotides agree with TRBD1. Germline CDR1 LNHDA, CDR2 SQIVND (reference sequence). This CDR3 has 18 residues. The V and J ends lost 0 bases and 4 bases, in that order; junction bases with no gene match: 12. The CDR3 is CASSIDSHLGQPNQPQHF. CDR3 bases: TGTGCCAGTAGTATAGATTCACACTTGGGACAGCCTAATCAGCCCCAGCATTTT.

The chain combines TRBV18 with TRBJ2-1, with 7 bases identical to TRBD1. Germline loops: CDR1 KGHSH, CDR2 LQKENI. V shed 4 bases, J shed 2 bases, and the junction held 11 bases outside the gene matches. This CDR3 is built from 17 residues. The CDR3 nucleotides are TGTGCCAGCTCACAACTGCGACAGGGAGTCACCTACAATGAGCAGTTCTTC. Its translation: CASSQLRQGVTYNEQFF. Combining the CDR3 with reference TRBV18 and TRBJ2-1 gives the whole variable domain NAGVMQNPRHLVRRRGQEARLRCSPMKGHSHVYWYRQLPEEGLKFMVYLQKENIIDESGMPKERFSAEFPKEGPSILRIQQVVRGDSAAYFCASSQLRQGVTYNEQFFGPGTRLTVL.

The V gene is TRBV7-3, the J gene TRBJ2-1; D gene uncertain. The ends were cut back, 2 bases at V and 7 bases at J, with 9 bases in the middle. The CDR3 has 13 amino acids. Germline V gives CDR1 SGHTA, CDR2 FQGTGA. The CDR3 spells CASSLAGVNEQFF. As DNA, the CDR3 is TGTGCCAGCAGCTTAGCTGGGGTTAATGAGCAGTTCTTC. The full variable domain, completed using reference TRBV7-3 and TRBJ2-1, is GAGVSQTPSNKVTEKGKYVELRCDPISGHTALYWYRQSLGQGPEFLIYFQGTGAADDSGLPNDRFFAVRPEGSVSTLKIQRTERGDSAVYLCASSLAGVNEQFFGPGTRLTVL.

The genes are TRBV4-2 and TRBJ2-7; no clear D gene. The CDR3 runs to 13 residues. Germline V gene data show CDR1 as LGHNA and CDR2 as YNFKEQ. V was pared by 3 bases and J by 2 bases, with 8 bases between. The CDR3 bases are TGTGCCAGCAGCCACGGCAGCGCCTACGAGCAGTACTTC. This gives the protein CASSHGSAYEQYF.

Here the CDR3 reads CASSLFLTIQYF. CDR3 DNA sequence: TGTGCCAGCAGCTTATTTCTAACTATTCAGTACTTC. The gene calls are TRBV11-2 and TRBJ2-7; D ambiguous. CDR1 and CDR2 (germline): SGHAT, FQNNGV. This CDR3 is 12 amino acids long. V was pared by 2 bases and J by 10 bases, with 12 bases between.

This chain links TRBV3-1 (or the pseudogene TRBV3-2) with TRBJ1-5; unclear D gene. The germline V and J ends were trimmed by 0 bases and 1 base, with 10 bases remaining between them. Germline CDR1 LGHDT, CDR2 YNNKEL (reference sequence). The CDR3 loop spans 16 amino acids. Here the CDR3 reads CASSQDQPGSNQPQHF. The CDR3 DNA is TGTGCCAGCAGCCAAGATCAACCGGGGAGCAATCAGCCCCAGCATTTT.

V is TRBV6-6 and J is TRBJ1-5; D is unresolved. V lost 5 bases, J lost 5 bases, and 25 bases lay in between. The CDR3 has 18 residues. Germline CDR1 and CDR2: MNHNY and SVGAGI (reference sequence). The CDR3 coding sequence is TGTGCCAGCAGTCAAATTCCTCCTGTGGTAGGGTCGGATCAGCCCCAGCATTTT. It translates to CASSQIPPVVGSDQPQHF.